This TCR beta chain derives from a study of OX40 agonist ivuxolimab in advanced cancers. Whole-study results and caveats: Also showing low normalized T-cell clonal expansion were some of the nonresponders. CD8+ T cells (on average) carried more expanded clones than CD4+ T cells. Within 6 weeks, CD4+ and CD8+ blood T cells expanded clonally at 0.1 to 3.0 mg/kg.

Trimming left V 1 base short and J 4 bases short, with 17 bases between. The CDR3 extends over 17 amino acids. The V gene's germline CDR1 is SNHLY and CDR2 FYNNEI. In the case of this clone: Its antigen is undetermined.

The table came from immunoSEQ multiplex PCR; TCRdb's copy has only in-frame clones and leaves some out. Of roughly 140,000 clones in the sample, roughly 92% are singletons; the top ten hold about 0.31%. This receptor was taken from an adult with an advanced solid tumor such as melanoma, head and neck, liver or kidney cancer. Sequencing was performed on CD4+ or CD8+ T cells sorted from blood, taken in a trial of the OX40 agonist ivuxolimab. The rearrangement uses TRBV2 and TRBJ2-1; D is perhaps TRBD1 (6 bases). The CDR3: CASSEVPVGTPYNEQFF. The CDR3 region has the DNA TGTGCCAGCAGTGAAGTCCCCGTCGGGACACCTTACAATGAGCAGTTCTTC.